A selection of T cell receptor beta chains follows, all from one sample in a study of cytomegalovirus exposure and HLA in healthy donors. The protocol was immunoSEQ multiplex PCR, while the TCRdb copy is restricted to in-frame clones and leaves out a portion. This sample yields 100,000 to 150,000 clones, of which 80% to 90% are seen a single time; about 4% belongs to the top ten. Sequenced: PBMCs. The receptor source for this set is a man in his late teens or twenties in good health and CMV-seropositive. The CDR3 runs from the conserved cysteine through the conserved F or W. The D gene is left open where the match is weak. The size entry is marked missing in some rows and otherwise reads once, few, many or a size class.

v_gene,j_gene,abundance,d_gene,CDR3aa,CDR3nt
TRBV11-2,TRBJ1-1,NA,NA,CASSPRGFTEAFF,TGTGCCAGCAGCCCGAGAGGATTCACTGAAGCTTTCTTT
TRBV21-1,TRBJ2-6,NA,NA,CASSDRLRRSGANVLTF,TGTGCCAGCAGCGATAGACTAAGGAGATCTGGGGCCAACGTCCTGACTTTC
TRBV27,TRBJ1-5,NA,NA,CASSLGGSNQPQHF,TGTGCCAGCAGTTTGGGGGGGAGCAATCAGCCCCAGCATTTT
TRBV28,TRBJ2-2,NA,NA,CASRLSSNTGELFF,TGTGCCAGCAGGCTTAGTTCAAACACCGGGGAGCTGTTTTTT
TRBV19,TRBJ2-7,NA,TRBD2,CASSLVRGSEQYF,TGTGCCAGTAGTTTGGTGCGGGGGTCCGAGCAGTACTTC
TRBV5-6,TRBJ2-7,NA,NA,CASSLFGSAYEQYF,TGTGCCAGCAGCTTGTTTGGCAGCGCTTACGAGCAGTACTTC
TRBV5-4,TRBJ2-1,NA,TRBD2,CASSNLAGGFNEQFF,TGTGCCAGCAGCAACCTAGCGGGGGGTTTCAATGAGCAGTTCTTC
TRBV7-2,TRBJ1-6,NA,NA,CASSLETINSPLHF,TGTGCCAGCAGCTTAGAGACAATTAATTCACCCCTCCACTTT
TRBV28,TRBJ1-1,NA,NA,CASRPGSAEAFF,TGTGCCTCGAGGCCGGGATCTGCTGAAGCTTTCTTT
TRBV6-1,TRBJ2-7,few,NA,CASSEDPNSGYEQYF,TGTGCCAGCAGTGAAGACCCTAACTCCGGCTACGAGCAGTACTTC
TRBV27,TRBJ1-1,NA,NA,CASSFNSNTEAFF,TGTGCCAGCAGTTTCAACTCGAACACTGAAGCTTTCTTT
TRBV7-9,TRBJ1-4,NA,NA,CASSSRGSNEKLFF,TGTGCCAGCAGCTCCCGAGGGTCTAATGAAAAACTGTTTTTT
TRBV2,TRBJ2-3,NA,NA,CASRNTALLPDGGNTDTQYF,TGTGCCAGCAGGAACACAGCCCTCCTACCTGACGGGGGAAACACAGATACGCAGTATTTT
TRBV28,TRBJ2-7,NA,TRBD1,CASSPPPGQGSGQYF,TGTGCCAGCAGCCCCCCCCCGGGACAGGGGTCCGGGCAGTACTTC
TRBV10-3,TRBJ2-5,NA,TRBD2,CAISESGGGALETQYF,TGTGCCATCAGTGAGTCGGGCGGGGGGGCCTTAGAGACCCAGTACTTC
TRBV7-9,TRBJ2-2,NA,TRBD1,CASSFRRGLTGELFF,TGTGCCAGCAGCTTCCGCAGGGGGCTCACCGGGGAGCTGTTTTTT
TRBV14,TRBJ1-4,NA,NA,CASSPWARRSDEKLFF,TGTGCCAGCAGCCCCTGGGCCCGCCGATCCGATGAAAAACTGTTTTTT
TRBV7-9,TRBJ1-1,NA,NA,CANTGLNTEAFF,TGTGCCAACACGGGATTGAACACTGAAGCTTTCTTT
TRBV27,TRBJ2-7,once,NA,CASSLFYVGGPYEQYF,TGTGCCAGCAGTTTATTTTATGTAGGGGGACCCTACGAGCAGTACTTC
TRBV19,TRBJ1-5,NA,NA,CARNGDSNQPQHF,TGTGCCAGGAACGGGGATAGCAATCAGCCCCAGCATTTT
TRBV18,TRBJ1-4,NA,NA,CASSPTGGVNEKLFF,TGTGCCAGCTCACCAACGGGCGGGGTTAATGAAAAACTGTTTTTT
TRBV10-1,TRBJ1-1,NA,NA,CASSQNPGLHAVKAFF,TGCGCCAGCAGCCAAAACCCGGGACTACATGCCGTCAAAGCTTTCTTT
TRBV27,TRBJ1-5,NA,NA,CASSRGSGNQPQHF,TGTGCCAGCAGCAGGGGTTCGGGCAATCAGCCCCAGCATTTT
TRBV7-9,TRBJ2-3,NA,TRBD2,CASSSLRTSGGAGDTQYF,TGTGCCAGCAGCTCACTTCGGACTAGCGGGGGGGCAGGAGATACGCAGTATTTT
TRBV7-2,TRBJ2-7,NA,TRBD1,CASSLKGTGIHEQYF,TGTGCCAGCAGCTTAAAAGGGACAGGGATTCACGAGCAGTACTTC
TRBV5-1,TRBJ1-4,once,TRBD1,CASSLGTGYGEKLFF,TGCGCCAGCAGCTTGGGGACAGGGTATGGGGAAAAACTGTTTTTT
TRBV4-2,TRBJ2-1,NA,TRBD2,CASSQDTYKGLAGSEQFF,TGTGCCAGCAGCCAAGATACCTATAAGGGGCTAGCGGGAAGTGAGCAGTTCTTC
TRBV6-1,TRBJ1-4,NA,NA,CASSRARGAEKLFF,TGTGCCAGCAGTCGGGCCCGGGGGGCGGAAAAACTGTTTTTT
TRBV19,TRBJ1-6,NA,NA,CASSFGYNSPLHF,TGTGCCAGTAGTTTCGGTTATAATTCACCCCTCCACTTT
TRBV6-5,TRBJ2-7,NA,TRBD1,CASSYSQGVYEQYF,TGTGCCAGCAGTTACAGCCAGGGGGTCTACGAGCAGTACTTC
TRBV7-6,TRBJ2-5,NA,NA,CASSTKTRDETQYF,TGTGCCAGCAGCACGAAGACTAGAGACGAGACCCAGTACTTC
TRBV2,TRBJ1-5,few,TRBD1,CASSYWTGGNQPQHF,TGTGCCAGCAGTTACTGGACAGGTGGCAATCAGCCCCAGCATTTT
TRBV9,TRBJ2-3,NA,NA,CASSVTGRDTQYF,TGTGCCAGCAGCGTAACGGGAAGGGATACGCAGTATTTT
TRBV7-8,TRBJ1-2,NA,NA,CASSLGSHLGYTF,TGTGCCAGCAGCTTAGGTAGCCACCTTGGCTACACCTTC
TRBV28,TRBJ1-5,NA,TRBD1,CASSSGQGVQPQHF,TGTGCCAGCAGTTCCGGACAGGGGGTCCAGCCCCAGCATTTT
TRBV7-6,TRBJ2-3,NA,TRBD2,CASSLGAGGPDTQYF,TGTGCCAGCAGCTTAGGGGCGGGGGGGCCAGATACGCAGTATTTT
TRBV18,TRBJ1-6,NA,TRBD1,CASSAYVTTGGTNSPLHF,TGTGCCAGCTCAGCCTATGTTACGACAGGGGGCACAAATTCACCCCTCCACTTT